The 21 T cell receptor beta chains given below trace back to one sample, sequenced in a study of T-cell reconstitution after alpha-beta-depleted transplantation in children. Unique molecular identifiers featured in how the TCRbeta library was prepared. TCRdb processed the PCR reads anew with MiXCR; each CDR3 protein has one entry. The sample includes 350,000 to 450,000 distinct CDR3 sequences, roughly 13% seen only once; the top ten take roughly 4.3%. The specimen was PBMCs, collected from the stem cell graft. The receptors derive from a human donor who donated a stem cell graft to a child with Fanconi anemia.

For the CDR3, the DNA is TGTGCCTGGAGTGCTAACTCGGGGGTACAAGAGACCCAGTACTTC. Translated: CAWSANSGVQETQYF. This sequence joins TRBV30 and TRBJ2-5; possibly TRBD2 for D (6 bases). With 1 base removed from V and 2 bases from J, the gap between germline ends came to 14 bases. The germline gives CDR1 GTSNPN, CDR2 SVGIG (reference sequence). This CDR3 comprises 15 residues.

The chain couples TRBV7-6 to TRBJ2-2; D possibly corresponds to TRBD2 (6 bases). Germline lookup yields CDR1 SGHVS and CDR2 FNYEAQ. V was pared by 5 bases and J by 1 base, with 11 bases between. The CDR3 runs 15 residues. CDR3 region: CASSLEGWNTGELFF. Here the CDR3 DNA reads TGTGCCAGCAGCCTGGAGGGGTGGAACACCGGGGAGCTGTTTTTT.

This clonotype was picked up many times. Here the CDR3 DNA reads TGTGCCACCAGCAGAGATACGGCAGTATCGACCCCCGTCCTGACTTTC. Translation gives CATSRDTAVSTPVLTF. This chain joins TRBV15 and TRBJ2-6; no reliable D call. The CDR3 sequence is 16 residues long. Germline V gene lookup returns CDR1 LNHNV and CDR2 YYDKDF (reference sequence). V lost 0 bases to trimming and J lost 12 bases, with 18 bases between them.

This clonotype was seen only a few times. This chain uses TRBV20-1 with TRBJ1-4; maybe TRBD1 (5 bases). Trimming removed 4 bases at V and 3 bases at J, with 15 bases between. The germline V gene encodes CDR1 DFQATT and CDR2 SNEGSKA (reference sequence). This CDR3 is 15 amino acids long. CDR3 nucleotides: TGCAGTGCTAAGGGAAGCAGGGAGTCTAATGAAAAACTGTTTTTT. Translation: CSAKGSRESNEKLFF.

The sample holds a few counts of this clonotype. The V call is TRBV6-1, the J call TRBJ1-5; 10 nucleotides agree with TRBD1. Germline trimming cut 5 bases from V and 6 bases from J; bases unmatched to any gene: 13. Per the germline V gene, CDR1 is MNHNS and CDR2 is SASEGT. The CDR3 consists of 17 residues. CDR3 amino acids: CASSPGQGVGTGQPQHF. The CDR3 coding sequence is TGTGCCAGCAGTCCCGGACAGGGGGTAGGAACAGGTCAGCCCCAGCATTTT.

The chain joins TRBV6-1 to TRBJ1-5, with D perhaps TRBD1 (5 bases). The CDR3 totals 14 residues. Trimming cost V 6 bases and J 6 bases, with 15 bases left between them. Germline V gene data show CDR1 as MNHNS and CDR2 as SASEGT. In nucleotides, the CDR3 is TGTGCCAGCAGCCGCGGGGGGGAAACTCAGCCCCAGCATTTT. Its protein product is CASSRGGETQPQHF.

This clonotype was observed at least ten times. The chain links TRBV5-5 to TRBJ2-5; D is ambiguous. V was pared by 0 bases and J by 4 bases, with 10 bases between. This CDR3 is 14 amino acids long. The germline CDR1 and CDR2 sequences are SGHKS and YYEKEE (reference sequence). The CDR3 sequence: CASSLGGWGETQYF. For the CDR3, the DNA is TGTGCCAGCAGCTTGGGGGGTTGGGGAGAGACCCAGTACTTC. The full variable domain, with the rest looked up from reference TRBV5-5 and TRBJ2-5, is DAGVTQSPTHLIKTRGQQVTLRCSPISGHKSVSWYQQVLGQGPQFIFQYYEKEERGRGNFPDRFSARQFPNYSSELNVNALLLGDSALYLCASSLGGWGETQYFGPGTRLLVL.

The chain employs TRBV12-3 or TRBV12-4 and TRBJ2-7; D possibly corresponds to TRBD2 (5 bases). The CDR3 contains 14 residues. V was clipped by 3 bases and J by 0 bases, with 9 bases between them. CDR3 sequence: CASSFSGVSYEQYF. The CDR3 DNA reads TGTGCCAGCAGTTTTTCCGGGGTCTCCTACGAGCAGTACTTC.

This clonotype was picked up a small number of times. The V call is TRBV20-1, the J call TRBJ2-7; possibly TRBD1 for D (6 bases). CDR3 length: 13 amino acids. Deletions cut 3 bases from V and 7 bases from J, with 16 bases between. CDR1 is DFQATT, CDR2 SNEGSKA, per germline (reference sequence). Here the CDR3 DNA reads TGCAGTGCTAGGAAGACGATGAGGGGGGAGCAGTACGTC. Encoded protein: CSARKTMRGEQYV.

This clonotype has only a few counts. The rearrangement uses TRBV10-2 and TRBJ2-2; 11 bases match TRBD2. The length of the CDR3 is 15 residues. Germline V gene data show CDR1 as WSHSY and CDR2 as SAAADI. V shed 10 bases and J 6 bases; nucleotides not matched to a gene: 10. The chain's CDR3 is CATSISGGASGELFF. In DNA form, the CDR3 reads TGCGCCACCTCTATTAGCGGGGGGGCCTCCGGGGAGCTGTTTTTT.

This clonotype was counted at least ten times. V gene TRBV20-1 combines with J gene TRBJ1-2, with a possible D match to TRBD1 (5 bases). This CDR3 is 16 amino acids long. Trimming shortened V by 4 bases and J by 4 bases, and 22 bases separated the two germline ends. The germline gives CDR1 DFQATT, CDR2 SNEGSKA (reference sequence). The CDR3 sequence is CSANLGGRSLTYGYTF. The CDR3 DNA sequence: TGCAGTGCTAACCTGGGGGGACGGAGCCTTACCTATGGCTACACCTTC.

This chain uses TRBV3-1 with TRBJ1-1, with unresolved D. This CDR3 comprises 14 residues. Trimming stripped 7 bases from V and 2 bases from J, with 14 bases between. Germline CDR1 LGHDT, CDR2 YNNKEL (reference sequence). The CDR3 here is CASMKGGSNTEAFF. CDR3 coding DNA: TGTGCCAGCATGAAAGGCGGCTCTAACACTGAAGCTTTCTTT. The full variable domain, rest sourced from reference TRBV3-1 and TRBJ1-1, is DTAVSQTPKYLVTQMGNDKSIKCEQNLGHDTMYWYKQDSKKFLKIMFSYNNKELIINETVPNRFSPKSPDKAHLNLHINSLELGDSAVYFCASMKGGSNTEAFFGQGTRLTVV.

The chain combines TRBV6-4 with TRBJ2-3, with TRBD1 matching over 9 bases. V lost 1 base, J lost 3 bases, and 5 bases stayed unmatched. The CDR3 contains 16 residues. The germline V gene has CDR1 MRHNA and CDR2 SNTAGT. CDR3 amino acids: CASSDLGTGRTDTQYF. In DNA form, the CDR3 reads TGTGCCAGCAGTGACTTGGGGACAGGGCGAACAGATACGCAGTATTTT.

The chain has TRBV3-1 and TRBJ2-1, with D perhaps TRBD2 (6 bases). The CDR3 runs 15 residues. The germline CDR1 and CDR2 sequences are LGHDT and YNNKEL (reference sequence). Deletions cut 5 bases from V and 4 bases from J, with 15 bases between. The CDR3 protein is CASSTPGGAYNEQFF. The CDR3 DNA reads TGTGCCAGCAGCACCCCAGGCGGGGCGTACAATGAGCAGTTCTTC.

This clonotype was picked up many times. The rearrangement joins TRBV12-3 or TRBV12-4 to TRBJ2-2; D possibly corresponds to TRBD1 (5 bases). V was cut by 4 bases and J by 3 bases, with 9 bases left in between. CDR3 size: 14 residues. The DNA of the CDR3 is TGTGCCAGCAGTTCCTTGACAGACACCGGGGAGCTGTTTTTT. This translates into CASSSLTDTGELFF.

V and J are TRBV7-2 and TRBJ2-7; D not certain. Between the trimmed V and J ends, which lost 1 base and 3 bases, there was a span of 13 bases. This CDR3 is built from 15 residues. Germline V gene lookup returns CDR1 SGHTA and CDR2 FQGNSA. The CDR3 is CASSLGQDPYYEQYF. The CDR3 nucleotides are TGTGCCAGCAGCTTAGGCCAGGACCCCTACTACGAGCAGTACTTC.

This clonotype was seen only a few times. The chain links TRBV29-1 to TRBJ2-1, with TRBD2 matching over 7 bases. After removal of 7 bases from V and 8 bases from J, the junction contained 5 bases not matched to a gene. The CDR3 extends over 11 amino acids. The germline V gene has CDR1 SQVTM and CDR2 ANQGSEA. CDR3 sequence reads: CSAGRGDEQFF. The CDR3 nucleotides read TGCAGCGCAGGGAGGGGTGATGAGCAGTTCTTC.

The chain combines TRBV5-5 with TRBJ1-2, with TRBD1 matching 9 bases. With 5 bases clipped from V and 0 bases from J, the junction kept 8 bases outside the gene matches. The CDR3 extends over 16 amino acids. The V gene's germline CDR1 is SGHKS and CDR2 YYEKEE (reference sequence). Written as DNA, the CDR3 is TGTGCCAGCAGGTTGACAGGGGGTATAGCTAACTATGGCTACACCTTC. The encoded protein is CASRLTGGIANYGYTF.

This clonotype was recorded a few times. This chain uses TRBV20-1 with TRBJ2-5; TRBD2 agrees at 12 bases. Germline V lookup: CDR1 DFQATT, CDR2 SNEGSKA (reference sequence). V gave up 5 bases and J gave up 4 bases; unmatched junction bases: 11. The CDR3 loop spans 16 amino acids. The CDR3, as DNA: TGCAGTGCTGACGGACTAGCGGGACCCGGGCCAGAGACCCAGTACTTC. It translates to CSADGLAGPGPETQYF.

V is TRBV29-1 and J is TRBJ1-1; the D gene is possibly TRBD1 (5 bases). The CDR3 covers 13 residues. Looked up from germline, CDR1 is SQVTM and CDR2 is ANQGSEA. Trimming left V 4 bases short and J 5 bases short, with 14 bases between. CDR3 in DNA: TGCAGCGTTGTAGAATTTGGGGGGACTGAAGCTTTCTTT. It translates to CSVVEFGGTEAFF.

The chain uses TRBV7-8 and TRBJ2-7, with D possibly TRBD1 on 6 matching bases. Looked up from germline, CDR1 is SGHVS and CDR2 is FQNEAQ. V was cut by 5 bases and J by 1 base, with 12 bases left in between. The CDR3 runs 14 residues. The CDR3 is CASSVQGPSYEQYV. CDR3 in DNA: TGTGCCAGCAGCGTACAGGGTCCTTCCTACGAGCAGTACGTC.